Listed below are T cell receptor beta chains from one sample, sequenced in a study of early T cells in non-severe SARS-CoV-2 infection. TCRdb processed the 5' RACE reads anew with MiXCR; each CDR3 protein has one entry. Counted here are more than 25,000 distinct CDR3 sequences, about 4.5% occurring once; the ten biggest clones make up approximately 5.3%. This specimen consisted of whole blood, obtained at baseline. Every receptor here comes from an adult who was a healthcare worker with PCR-confirmed SARS-CoV-2 infection or an uninfected control (not recorded which). The CDR3 runs from the conserved cysteine through the conserved F or W. The D gene is left open where the match is weak. The size of a clone is reported for some rows only, either as once, few or many, or as a class for expanded clones.

D: TRBD2
V: TRBV7-2
J: TRBJ2-1
size: many
CDR3: CASSLGSGLAGGEQFF
DNA: TGTGCCAGCAGCTTAGGGTCGGGACTAGCGGGAGGCGAGCAGTTCTTC

D: -
V: TRBV10-3
J: TRBJ2-7
size: many
CDR3: CAIGQGGTYEQYF
DNA: TGTGCCATCGGGCAGGGGGGGACCTACGAGCAGTACTTC

D: TRBD1
V: TRBV7-9
J: TRBJ1-1
size: many
CDR3: CASSTGTGRAFF
DNA: TGTGCCAGCAGCACCGGGACAGGGAGAGCTTTCTTT

D: -
V: TRBV5-5
J: TRBJ1-5
size: few
CDR3: CASSLARGPNQPQHF
DNA: TGTGCCAGCAGCTTGGCCAGGGGACCGAATCAGCCCCAGCATTTT

D: TRBD2
V: TRBV5-6
J: TRBJ2-3
size: -
CDR3: CASSSSGLAVTDTQYF
DNA: TGTGCCAGCAGCTCGTCGGGACTAGCGGTCACAGATACGCAGTATTTT

D: -
V: TRBV14
J: TRBJ2-2
size: -
CDR3: CASSQTGTGELFF
DNA: TGTGCCAGCAGCCAGACAGGAACCGGGGAGCTGTTTTTT

D: TRBD2
V: TRBV7-9
J: TRBJ2-1
size: many
CDR3: CASSPGLAGASWQFF
DNA: TGTGCCAGCAGCCCGGGACTAGCGGGGGCAAGCTGGCAGTTCTTC

D: -
V: TRBV7-3
J: TRBJ1-6
size: many
CDR3: CASSSGRRDSPLHF
DNA: TGTGCCAGCAGCTCGGGCCGGAGGGATTCACCCCTCCACTTT

D: -
V: TRBV3-1
J: TRBJ1-1
size: many
CDR3: CASRSGSNTEAFF
DNA: TGTGCCAGCAGGTCCGGGTCGAACACTGAAGCTTTCTTT

D: TRBD2
V: TRBV28
J: TRBJ2-1
size: many
CDR3: CASTSSGRESSYNEQFF
DNA: TGTGCCAGCACGAGTAGCGGGAGGGAGAGCTCCTACAATGAGCAGTTCTTC

D: -
V: TRBV6-6
J: TRBJ1-4
size: many
CDR3: CASSYISSTNEKLFF
DNA: TGTGCCAGCAGTTACATCTCATCAACTAATGAAAAACTGTTTTTT

D: TRBD2
V: TRBV5-1
J: TRBJ2-1
size: few
CDR3: CASSLAAGDINEQFF
DNA: TGCGCCAGCAGCTTGGCAGCGGGAGATATCAATGAGCAGTTCTTC

D: TRBD2
V: TRBV6-2/TRBV6-3
J: TRBJ2-3
size: many
CDR3: CASRDGLAEKPSTDTQYF
DNA: TGTGCCAGCAGGGACGGACTAGCGGAGAAGCCTAGCACAGATACGCAGTATTTT

D: -
V: TRBV2
J: TRBJ2-3
size: many
CDR3: CASSGAVSGDTQYF
DNA: TGTGCCAGCAGTGGGGCGGTTTCAGGAGATACGCAGTATTTT

D: -
V: TRBV7-2
J: TRBJ2-7
size: many
CDR3: CASRFTSSYEQYF
DNA: TGTGCCAGCAGATTTACCAGCTCCTACGAGCAGTACTTC

D: TRBD2
V: TRBV10-2
J: TRBJ2-1
size: many
CDR3: CASRVPGTSGINEQFF
DNA: TGCGCCAGCAGAGTTCCCGGGACTAGCGGGATCAATGAGCAGTTCTTC

D: TRBD2
V: TRBV18
J: TRBJ2-1
size: -
CDR3: CASSPRRGSSGRSHEQFF
DNA: TGTGCCAGCTCACCACGGAGGGGTTCTAGCGGGAGGTCCCATGAGCAGTTCTTC

D: -
V: TRBV5-1
J: TRBJ2-1
size: many
CDR3: CASSLMANEQFF
DNA: TGCGCCAGCAGCTTGATGGCGAATGAGCAGTTCTTC

D: -
V: TRBV5-1
J: TRBJ2-1
size: many
CDR3: CASSLRSVEQFF
DNA: TGCGCCAGCAGCTTGAGGTCTGTTGAGCAGTTCTTC

D: -
V: TRBV18
J: TRBJ2-3
size: many
CDR3: CASSPVEDTQYF
DNA: TGTGCCAGCTCACCAGTGGAAGATACGCAGTATTTT

D: -
V: TRBV11-1
J: TRBJ2-1
size: many
CDR3: CASGIYNEQFF
DNA: TGTGCCAGCGGGATTTACAATGAGCAGTTCTTC

D: TRBD2
V: TRBV20-1
J: TRBJ2-5
size: few
CDR3: CSASTSGGGETQYF
DNA: TGCAGTGCTAGCACTAGCGGGGGAGGGGAGACCCAGTACTTC

D: -
V: TRBV29-1
J: TRBJ2-5
size: many
CDR3: CSVPTTETQYF
DNA: TGCAGCGTCCCTACGACCGAGACCCAGTACTTC

D: -
V: TRBV19
J: TRBJ2-1
size: many
CDR3: CASTGGRNEQFF
DNA: TGTGCCAGTACGGGCGGTAGAAATGAGCAGTTCTTC

D: TRBD2
V: TRBV12-3/TRBV12-4
J: TRBJ2-5
size: many
CDR3: CASSAGGFETQYF
DNA: TGTGCCAGCAGTGCGGGAGGATTTGAGACCCAGTACTTC

D: -
V: TRBV20-1
J: TRBJ1-2
size: -
CDR3: CSARRTGDAGYGYTF
DNA: TGCAGTGCTAGACGGACGGGTGATGCGGGGTATGGCTACACCTTC

D: -
V: TRBV20-1
J: TRBJ1-1
size: -
CDR3: CSARAGPNEAFF
DNA: TGCAGTGCTAGAGCTGGGCCAAATGAAGCTTTCTTT

D: -
V: TRBV19
J: TRBJ2-7
size: many
CDR3: CASSIVGEQYF
DNA: TGTGCCAGTAGTATTGTGGGCGAGCAGTACTTC

D: TRBD2
V: TRBV7-7
J: TRBJ2-2
size: many
CDR3: CASRRLAGRTGELFF
DNA: TGTGCTAGCAGGAGACTAGCGGGACGGACCGGGGAGCTGTTTTTT

D: -
V: TRBV29-1
J: TRBJ2-5
size: -
CDR3: CSVVRQGETQYF
DNA: TGCAGCGTTGTCAGGCAGGGAGAGACCCAGTACTTC

D: -
V: TRBV7-7
J: TRBJ2-1
size: few
CDR3: CASSLGADRPDNEQFF
DNA: TGTGCTAGCAGCTTAGGGGCTGACAGGCCCGACAATGAGCAGTTCTTC

D: -
V: TRBV7-6
J: TRBJ2-3
size: few
CDR3: CASSRGPAGAMTDTQYF
DNA: TGTGCCAGCAGCAGAGGCCCGGCGGGGGCCATGACAGATACGCAGTATTTT

D: -
V: TRBV6-5
J: TRBJ2-5
size: many
CDR3: CASSMDTWQETQYF
DNA: TGTGCCAGCAGTATGGACACATGGCAAGAGACCCAGTACTTC

D: TRBD2
V: TRBV7-2
J: TRBJ2-7
size: few
CDR3: CASSIGLAGKQYF
DNA: TGTGCCAGCAGCATCGGACTAGCGGGAAAACAGTACTTC

D: -
V: TRBV4-3
J: TRBJ2-7
size: many
CDR3: CASSHYRVGAYEQYF
DNA: TGCGCCAGCAGCCATTACAGGGTCGGGGCCTACGAGCAGTACTTC

D: -
V: TRBV6-6
J: TRBJ1-5
size: many
CDR3: CASSYLVLHAGQPQHF
DNA: TGTGCCAGCAGTTATCTTGTCCTTCACGCGGGGCAGCCCCAGCATTTT

D: -
V: TRBV12-3/TRBV12-4
J: TRBJ2-3
size: many
CDR3: CASTFGVDTQYF
DNA: TGTGCCAGCACGTTTGGGGTTGATACGCAGTATTTT

D: -
V: TRBV2
J: TRBJ2-7
size: many
CDR3: CASSEAAITYEQYF
DNA: TGTGCCAGCAGTGAAGCTGCCATTACCTACGAGCAGTACTTC